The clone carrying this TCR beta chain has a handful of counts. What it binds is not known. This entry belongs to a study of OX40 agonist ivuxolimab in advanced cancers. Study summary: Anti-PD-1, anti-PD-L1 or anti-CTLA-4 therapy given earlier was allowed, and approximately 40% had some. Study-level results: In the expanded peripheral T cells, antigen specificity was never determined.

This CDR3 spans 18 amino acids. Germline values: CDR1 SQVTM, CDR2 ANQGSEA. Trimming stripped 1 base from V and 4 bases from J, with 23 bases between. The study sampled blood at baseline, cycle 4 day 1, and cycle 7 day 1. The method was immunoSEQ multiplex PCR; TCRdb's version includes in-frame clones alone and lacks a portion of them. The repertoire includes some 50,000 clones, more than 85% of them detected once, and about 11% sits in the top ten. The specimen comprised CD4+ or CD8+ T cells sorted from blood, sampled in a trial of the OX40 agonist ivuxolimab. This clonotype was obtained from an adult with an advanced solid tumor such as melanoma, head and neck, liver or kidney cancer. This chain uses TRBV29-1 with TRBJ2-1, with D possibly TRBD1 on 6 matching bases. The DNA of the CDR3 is TGCAGCGTTGAAGGCCCTCCCTCAGGGGATAACCTTTACAATGAGCAGTTCTTC. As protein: CSVEGPPSGDNLYNEQFF.